Included here is one TCR beta chain sequence, with context. The antigen remains undetermined. The sample belongs to a study of vaccination effects on CD4 cells after COVID-19. Background on the study: Samples that were drawn after vaccination came a median of 72 days after the second dose.

TCRdb's table, derived via immunoSEQ multiplex PCR, lists solely in-frame clones and lacks some. The repertoire holds approximately 30,000 clones, with approximately 60% as singletons. Sequencing in the ViraFEST assay came after antigen-specific CD4+ T cells had been expanded with viral peptide pools, which were used to stimulate PBMC. CD4+ T cell isolation took place after 10 days of culture. Participants completed two doses of the BNT162b2 or mRNA-1273 vaccine. PBMC were cultured at about 2 million per well with around 9.2 IU/ml IL-2 and about 9.4 ug/ml peptides. Fresh IL-2-containing medium replaced half the medium on days 3 and 7. The sequence derives from a human donor who received a COVID-19 vaccine. Sequences were derived from CD4+ T cells from PBMCs cultured with SARS-CoV-2 spike peptides, sampled after COVID-19 vaccination.

The CDR3 DNA reads TGTGCCAGCAGCCCGGTCGCTGGAAACACCATATATTTT. As protein: CASSPVAGNTIYF. The V gene is TRBV11-1, the J gene TRBJ1-3; no clear D. CDR1 and CDR2 from the germline V gene are SGHAT and FQDESV (reference sequence). V shed 5 bases and J shed 2 bases, with 7 bases lying between them. CDR3 length equals 13 residues.